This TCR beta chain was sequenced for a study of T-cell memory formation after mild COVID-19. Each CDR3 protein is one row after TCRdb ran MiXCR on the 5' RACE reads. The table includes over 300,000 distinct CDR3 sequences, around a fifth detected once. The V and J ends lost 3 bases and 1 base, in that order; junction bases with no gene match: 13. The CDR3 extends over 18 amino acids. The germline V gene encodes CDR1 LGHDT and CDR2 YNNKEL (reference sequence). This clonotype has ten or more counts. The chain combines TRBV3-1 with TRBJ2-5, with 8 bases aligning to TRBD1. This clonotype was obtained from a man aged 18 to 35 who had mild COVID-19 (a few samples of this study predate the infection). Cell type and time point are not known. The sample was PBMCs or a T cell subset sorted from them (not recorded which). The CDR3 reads CASSQSRFRGHTQETQYF. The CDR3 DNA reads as TGTGCCAGCAGCCAGTCGCGATTCAGGGGGCATACCCAAGAGACCCAGTACTTC.